The 20 T cell receptor beta chains in this list originate from one sample, sequenced in a study of control samples from healthy donors and cancer patients. Assay: immunoSEQ multiplex PCR; the TCRdb copy retains only in-frame clones and omits some. Of about 120,000 clones in the sample, around nine tenths were seen once. The sample comprised PBMCs. These receptors all stem from a woman in her sixties with lung cancer.

As DNA, the CDR3 is TGTGCCAGCAGCAAAGGAAAGCCGAGCTCCTACAATGAGCAGTTCTTC. This gives the protein CASSKGKPSSYNEQFF. The chain carries TRBV21-1 and TRBJ2-1; the table assigns TRBD2, which was not confirmed against the DNA. TRBV21-1 is described as a pseudogene. The CDR3 is 16 amino acids.

V and J are TRBV11-3 and TRBJ1-2; TRBD1 might be the D (5 bases). Trimming took off 4 bases at V and 8 bases at J, with 23 bases between the two ends. Germline V gene sequence: CDR1 SGHNT, CDR2 YENEEA. The CDR3 length is 16 residues. CDR3 in DNA: TGTGCCAGCAGCTATTCCGGAGTTCTGGGGACGGGCGGCTACACCTTC. It yields the protein CASSYSGVLGTGGYTF.

This chain connects TRBV9 to TRBJ1-1, with a possible D match to TRBD1 (5 bases). V was cut by 0 bases and J by 5 bases, with 14 bases left in between. CDR1 and CDR2 (germline): SGDLS, YYNGEE. This CDR3 spans 15 amino acids. CDR3 protein: CASSVEAGLGTEAFF. CDR3 nucleotide sequence: TGTGCCAGCAGCGTAGAAGCAGGGCTGGGGACTGAAGCTTTCTTT.

The chain uses TRBV7-8 and TRBJ2-3; the D call may be TRBD1 or TRBD2 (5 bases each). The CDR3 loop spans 13 amino acids. Trimming removed 5 bases from V and 1 base from J, with 7 bases in between. Germline V gene sequence: CDR1 SGHVS, CDR2 FQNEAQ. The CDR3 protein is CASSGGRTDTQYF. The CDR3 DNA is TGTGCCAGCAGCGGGGGACGCACAGATACGCAGTATTTT.

J is TRBJ2-1 and V is TRBV3-1 (or the pseudogene TRBV3-2); D is possibly TRBD2 (5 bases). The CDR3 contains 13 residues. CDR1 is LGHDT and CDR2 is YNNKEL in the germline V gene (reference sequence). The germline V and J ends were trimmed by 0 bases and 15 bases, with 15 bases remaining between them. The CDR3 coding sequence is TGTGCCAGCAGCCAAGATCGGGCTAGCAGTCCGTTCTTC. Translated: CASSQDRASSPFF.

The rearrangement links TRBV15 to TRBJ1-2; tentative D call: TRBD1 (5 bases). CDR3 length: 16 amino acids. Germline lookup yields CDR1 LNHNV and CDR2 YYDKDF (reference sequence). The germline V and J ends were trimmed by 1 base and 0 bases, with 12 bases remaining between them. The CDR3 bases are TGTGCCACCAGCAGAGTGACAGTGAGTCCTAACTATGGCTACACCTTC. Translating it yields CATSRVTVSPNYGYTF. The whole variable domain, remainder taken from reference TRBV15 and TRBJ1-2, is DAMVIQNPRYQVTQFGKPVTLSCSQTLNHNVMYWYQQKSSQAPKLLFHYYDKDFNNEADTPDNFQSRRPNTSFCFLDIRSPGLGDTAMYLCATSRVTVSPNYGYTFGSGTRLTVV.

The CDR3 DNA is TGTGCCAGCAGCCCCGCAGGGAACTTGAACACTGAAGCTTTCTTT. This codes for CASSPAGNLNTEAFF. The rearrangement uses TRBV5-4 and TRBJ1-1; D is possibly TRBD1 (5 bases). Per germline, CDR1 SGHNT and CDR2 YYREEE (reference sequence). V gave up 4 bases and J gave up 0 bases, with 13 bases separating them. The CDR3 contains 15 residues.

J is TRBJ1-1 and V is TRBV5-4; tentatively, D is TRBD1 (5 bases). CDR3 length equals 17 residues. Trimming removed 4 bases from V and 1 base from J, with 20 bases in between. Germline CDR1 and CDR2: SGHNT and YYREEE (reference sequence). CDR3 residues: CASSTARTRLGNTEAFF. The CDR3 DNA reads TGTGCCAGCAGCACCGCTCGGACACGTCTCGGGAACACTGAAGCTTTCTTT.

The table lists this clone with a count of one. The V gene is TRBV25-1, the J gene TRBJ1-4, with a weak D call TRBD1 (5 bases). V lost 4 bases and J 6 bases, leaving 15 bases between the germline ends. Germline lookup yields CDR1 MGHDK and CDR2 SYGVNS. This CDR3 contains 15 residues. CDR3 loop: CASSGRQLGYEKLFF. In DNA form, the CDR3 reads TGTGCCAGCAGTGGAAGACAGTTAGGCTATGAAAAACTGTTTTTT.

V usage is TRBV5-3 and J usage is TRBJ2-1; 9 nucleotides align to TRBD2. TRBV5-3 is an open reading frame, and its role is uncertain. The CDR3 covers 14 residues. V was pared by 3 bases and J by 7 bases, with 5 bases of the junction left unmatched. The CDR3 region is CARSSLAGSNEQFF. The CDR3 DNA sequence: TGTGCCAGAAGCTCTCTAGCGGGAAGTAATGAGCAGTTCTTC.

The chain links TRBV4-1 to TRBJ1-6; D unresolved. V was pared by 5 bases and J by 9 bases, with 11 bases between. The CDR3 is 13 amino acids. Germline V gene lookup returns CDR1 MGHRA and CDR2 YSYEKL. The CDR3 bases are TGCGCCAGCAGCGATCTAGTGATTTCACCCCTCCACTTT. This sequence encodes CASSDLVISPLHF.

This clone has a single count. V gene TRBV7-8 combines with J gene TRBJ1-1, with unresolved D. The V end lost 3 bases, the J end lost 4 bases, and 12 bases lay between the germline ends. The length of the CDR3 is 14 residues. Per the germline V gene, CDR1 is SGHVS and CDR2 is FQNEAQ. CDR3 DNA: TGTGCCAGCAGCTTCGCGGCAGTGGGCACTGAAGCTTTCTTT. It is translated as CASSFAAVGTEAFF.

The CDR3 loop is CASSHGTSANEQFF. CDR3 sequence (DNA): TGTGCCAGCAGTCACGGGACTAGTGCCAATGAGCAGTTCTTC. The chain is built from TRBV6-5 and TRBJ2-1, with 8 positions matching TRBD2. Germline CDR1 and CDR2: MNHEY and SVGAGI. CDR3 size: 14 residues. V lost 5 bases and J lost 6; bases outside the gene matches: 6.

The chain couples TRBV6-5 to TRBJ1-1, with D tentatively TRBD1 (6 bases). Per germline, CDR1 MNHEY and CDR2 SVGAGI. CDR3 length: 14 residues. The V end lost 6 bases, the J end lost 7 bases, and 18 bases lay between the germline ends. CDR3 in DNA: TGTGCCAGCAGCCCGCGAACGGGGGCGGTTGAAGCTTTCTTT. Translating gives CASSPRTGAVEAFF.

The chain has TRBV27 and TRBJ2-1; D gene ambiguous. V shed 6 bases and J shed 6 bases, with 15 bases lying between them. The germline V gene encodes CDR1 MNHEY and CDR2 SMNVEV (reference sequence). This CDR3 is 14 amino acids long. Written as DNA, the CDR3 is TGTGCCAGCAGCTCCGTACGGACCTCCAATGAGCAGTTCTTC. Amino acids: CASSSVRTSNEQFF.

The chain is built from TRBV18 and TRBJ2-1, with D maybe TRBD1 (6 bases). The CDR3 is made up of 15 amino acids. V lost 5 bases and J 4 bases, leaving 15 bases between the germline ends. The germline gives CDR1 KGHSH, CDR2 LQKENI. DNA of the CDR3: TGTGCCAGCTCAGCCCTACGGGACACATACAATGAGCAGTTCTTC. It encodes CASSALRDTYNEQFF.

This clone was seen a single time. This chain joins TRBV6-1 and TRBJ2-1; no definite D call. Trimming took off 2 bases at V and 0 bases at J, with 20 bases between the two ends. The CDR3 runs to 19 residues. The V gene's germline CDR1 is MNHNS and CDR2 SASEGT. The CDR3 loop reads CASSERTARPLRSYNEQFF. The CDR3 bases are TGTGCCAGCAGTGAAAGAACAGCCCGACCACTCCGCTCCTACAATGAGCAGTTCTTC.

This clone was seen once. The chain joins TRBV5-6 to TRBJ2-3; no definite D call. The germline CDR1 and CDR2 sequences are SGHDT and YYEEEE. Trimming cost V 0 bases and J 1 base, with 12 bases left between them. The CDR3 has 16 amino acids. The CDR3 loop is CASSLAPPQRTDTQYF. The CDR3, as DNA: TGTGCCAGCAGCTTGGCGCCCCCGCAACGCACAGATACGCAGTATTTT.

V gene TRBV6-1 combines with J gene TRBJ1-2; the match to TRBD1 covers 7 bases. The CDR3 contains 14 residues. Per germline, CDR1 MNHNS and CDR2 SASEGT. Germline trimming cut 1 base from V and 6 bases from J; bases unmatched to any gene: 5. CDR3: CASSEGGGGHGYTF. CDR3 nucleotide sequence: TGTGCCAGCAGTGAAGGGGGAGGGGGCCATGGCTACACCTTC.

The rearrangement links TRBV5-1 to TRBJ2-2; 9 bases line up with TRBD2. The CDR3 has 17 residues. V lost 2 bases to trimming and J lost 6 bases; unmatched junction nucleotides: 11. Germline CDR1 and CDR2: SGHRS and YFSETQ. CDR3 amino acids: CASSLIAGESGAGELFF. CDR3 in DNA: TGCGCCAGCAGCTTAATAGCGGGAGAGAGCGGCGCCGGGGAGCTGTTTTTT.